This is a list of T cell receptor beta chains from one sample in a study of cytomegalovirus exposure and HLA in healthy donors. Generated by immunoSEQ multiplex PCR, the TCRdb table keeps only in-frame clones and is missing some. The sample carries 120,000 to 150,000 clones, about 76% recorded once. The specimen sequenced was PBMCs. These receptor sequences come from a man aged 18 to 30 in good health and CMV-seronegative. Both conserved end residues are part of each CDR3. Each record gives: J gene, clone size, V gene, D gene, CDR3 DNA, CDR3 protein. D genes are given only for firm matches. Some rows have no size entry. The others give once, few or many, or a class for an expanded clone.

>TRBJ2-3|NA|TRBV30|NA
TGTGCCTGGACCGGTTTGACAGATACGCAGTATTTT
CAWTGLTDTQYF
>TRBJ1-2|NA|TRBV30|NA
TGTGCCTGGAGTGTAGTGGAGGCCTGGGGCTACACCTTC
CAWSVVEAWGYTF
>TRBJ1-2|once|TRBV11-3|NA
TGTGCCAGCAGCTTAGCTATTACGGGGGAACTAAAGTCGCTTGACTATGGCTACACCTTC
CASSLAITGELKSLDYGYTF
>TRBJ2-5|NA|TRBV7-9|NA
TGTGCCAGCAGCTTAATCGGGGGAGAGACCCAGTACTTC
CASSLIGGETQYF
>TRBJ2-7|NA|TRBV25-1|NA
TGTGCCAGCAATGGAGGGGGCAGGGAGCAGTACTTC
CASNGGGREQYF
>TRBJ2-4|NA|TRBV27|TRBD2
TGTGCCAGCAGTCCCGGGGGGGAACTAGCCAAAAACATTCAGTACTTC
CASSPGGELAKNIQYF
>TRBJ1-2|NA|TRBV10-1|NA
TGCGCCACCGAGGGGGTGGGCTATGGCTACACCTTC
CATEGVGYGYTF
>TRBJ1-2|NA|TRBV5-1|TRBD1
TGCGCCAGCAGCCATTTAGACAGGGACTATGGCTACACCTTC
CASSHLDRDYGYTF
>TRBJ2-3|NA|TRBV7-3|TRBD1
TGTGCCAGCAGCCCACAGGGGATGGGCACAGATACGCAGTATTTT
CASSPQGMGTDTQYF
>TRBJ2-5|NA|TRBV5-1|NA
TGCGCCAGCAGCTTGGGTGGGCTTGGATGGTTCGGAGAGACCCAGTACTTC
CASSLGGLGWFGETQYF
>TRBJ2-1|NA|TRBV10-1|NA
TGCGCCAGCGCCTACGGCGGAAATCCGGACAATGAGCAGTTCTTC
CASAYGGNPDNEQFF
>TRBJ2-7|NA|TRBV27|NA
TGTGCCAGCAGTTTCGGGAACTTAGACGAGCAGTACTTC
CASSFGNLDEQYF
>TRBJ2-7|NA|TRBV6-1|NA
TGTGCCAGCAGTGAAGATAGATTCTACGAGCAGTACTTC
CASSEDRFYEQYF
>TRBJ1-1|NA|TRBV30|TRBD1
TGTGCCTGGAGTTTGGCAGGGGGAACGAACACTGAAGCTTTCTTT
CAWSLAGGTNTEAFF
>TRBJ1-4|NA|TRBV7-6|NA
TGTGCCAGCAGCCCAGACAGGATTAATGAAAAACTGTTTTTT
CASSPDRINEKLFF
>TRBJ1-2|NA|TRBV5-1|NA
TGCGCCAGCAGCTTTCTGCAGGATAAAGACTATGGCTACACCTTC
CASSFLQDKDYGYTF
>TRBJ2-1|NA|TRBV19|NA
TGTGCCAGTAGTGACGCGGTAGGGGGCAATGAGCAGTTCTTC
CASSDAVGGNEQFF
>TRBJ1-2|few|TRBV7-9|NA
TGTGCCAGCAGCTTAGCGCAGGGGCGTTCGGAAGGCTACACCTTC
CASSLAQGRSEGYTF
>TRBJ2-7|NA|TRBV5-1|TRBD1
TGCGCCAGCTACCCGGACAGGGTATCCTTCTACGAGCAGTACTTC
CASYPDRVSFYEQYF
>TRBJ2-2|few|TRBV6-1|TRBD1
TGTGCCAGCAGTGAAGTTATAGGACAGGGTATAGGGGAGCTGTTTTTT
CASSEVIGQGIGELFF
>TRBJ2-5|once|TRBV2|NA
TGTGCCAGCAGTCCTGCAGGGATAGGAGAGACTCAGTACTTC
CASSPAGIGETQYF
>TRBJ1-1|NA|TRBV7-2|NA
TGTGCCAGCAGCCGCTCAGGGCCGGTCAGTGAAGCTTTCTTT
CASSRSGPVSEAFF
>TRBJ2-3|NA|TRBV7-3|TRBD2
TGTGCCAGCAGCAGTAGCGGGAGCCAGGATACGCAGTATTTT
CASSSSGSQDTQYF
>TRBJ1-6|NA|TRBV9|NA
TGTGCCAGCAGCGTAGCAGGGGATAATTCACCCCTCCACTTT
CASSVAGDNSPLHF
>TRBJ2-7|NA|TRBV6-1|NA
TGTGCCGTGGGAGTAAGTGACTACGAGCAGTACTTC
CAVGVSDYEQYF
>TRBJ2-7|NA|TRBV19|NA
TGTGCCAGTAGTGTGCAGAGGGTTTCCTACGAGCAGTACTTC
CASSVQRVSYEQYF
>TRBJ1-3|NA|TRBV2|NA
TGTGCCAGCATTCGGGGGGCCGGTAACACCATATATTTT
CASIRGAGNTIYF
>TRBJ2-3|NA|TRBV7-2|TRBD2
TGTGCCAGCAGCTTCCTGGCGGGAGAGGCAGATACGCAGTATTTT
CASSFLAGEADTQYF
>TRBJ2-5|NA|TRBV6-5|TRBD2
TGTGCCAGCAGACGGACTAGTTTAGAGACCCAGTACTTC
CASRRTSLETQYF
>TRBJ1-2|NA|TRBV29-1|TRBD1
TGCAGCGTTGACCAAGTCCTAACAGGGGGCTATGGCTACACCTTC
CSVDQVLTGGYGYTF
>TRBJ1-2|NA|TRBV5-6|TRBD1
TGTGCCAGCAGCTTGGCCAAGAGGCACAGGGGGCGAGAGGGCTACACCTTC
CASSLAKRHRGREGYTF
>TRBJ1-4|few|TRBV6-1|TRBD1
TGTGCCAGCAGAACCGGCCGGGACAGGGGCGAAAAACTGTTTTTT
CASRTGRDRGEKLFF
>TRBJ1-2|NA|TRBV2|TRBD1
TGTGCCAGCAGTGAGAGGACAGGGGGCTTATGGGATGGCTACACCTTC
CASSERTGGLWDGYTF
>TRBJ2-7|NA|TRBV7-8|TRBD1
TGTGCCAGCAGCTATAGACAGGGGGAATTGGTCGAGCAGTACTTC
CASSYRQGELVEQYF
>TRBJ1-2|NA|TRBV9|TRBD1
TGTGCCAGCAGCTCCCGGACAGGGGACTATGGCTACACCTTC
CASSSRTGDYGYTF
>TRBJ2-3|NA|TRBV6-1|NA
TGTGCCAGCAGTGAAGGGGACTCGACTAGTCCGCAGTATTTT
CASSEGDSTSPQYF
>TRBJ2-7|NA|TRBV13|NA
TGTGCCAGCAGCTTATTGTTGAGCTTCCCCTACGAGCAGTACTTC
CASSLLLSFPYEQYF
>TRBJ2-2|few|TRBV29-1|NA
TGCAGCGCCCGACAAGGGGCCGGGGAGCTGTTTTTT
CSARQGAGELFF
>TRBJ2-7|NA|TRBV6-1|NA
TGTGCCAGCAGTGAAGGGGGGGGCAGGGCCTACGAGCAGTACTTC
CASSEGGGRAYEQYF
>TRBJ1-5|NA|TRBV19|TRBD1
TGTGCCAGTGAGGGACAGGGCTATAGCAATCAGCCCCAGCATTTT
CASEGQGYSNQPQHF
>TRBJ1-1|NA|TRBV5-4|TRBD1
TGTGCCAGCAGCCATGTAATAACCGGGACAGGGGGCGAAGCTTTCTTT
CASSHVITGTGGEAFF
>TRBJ2-4|NA|TRBV21-1|NA
TGTGCCAGCAGCAAAGAACCTAGTCCTAGCGGCCTAGCCAAAAACATTCAGTACTTC
CASSKEPSPSGLAKNIQYF
>TRBJ2-2|NA|TRBV6-5|TRBD1
TGTGCCAGCAGTTACTGGACAGGGGGAACCGGGGAGCTGTTTTTT
CASSYWTGGTGELFF
>TRBJ2-2|NA|TRBV28|NA
TGTGCCAGCAGTTTATTTGACAGTCTGAACACCGGGGAGCTGTTTTTT
CASSLFDSLNTGELFF
>TRBJ2-3|NA|TRBV15|NA
TGTGCCACCAGCAGAGATACGGGATCAGATACGCAGTATTTT
CATSRDTGSDTQYF
>TRBJ1-2|NA|TRBV15|TRBD1
TGTGCCACCAGACCCGGGACAGGGTCTGGCTATGGCTACACCTTC
CATRPGTGSGYGYTF
>TRBJ2-7|NA|TRBV5-1|TRBD1
TGCGCCAGCAGCCAGGACAGGGTAGTGGACGAGCAGTACTTC
CASSQDRVVDEQYF